These T cell receptor beta chains were read from a single sample in a study of cytomegalovirus exposure and HLA in healthy donors. Sequencing was performed with immunoSEQ multiplex PCR; in TCRdb, only in-frame clones are kept and a portion is missing. The repertoire consists of over 75,000 clones, with roughly 82% occurring once and the leading ten covering 3.4%. Source material: PBMCs. All receptors derive from a man aged 25 to 40 in good health and CMV-seropositive. Both conserved end residues are part of each CDR3. Each record gives: clone size, V gene, J gene, D gene, CDR3 protein, CDR3 DNA. D genes are given only for firm matches. Size tells how often a clone was seen (once, few, many) or the class of an expanded clone, and some rows leave it out.

.,TRBV9,TRBJ2-7,TRBD1,CASSVGGDRVHEQYF,TGTGCCAGCAGCGTAGGGGGGGACAGGGTCCACGAGCAGTACTTC
.,TRBV18,TRBJ1-1,TRBD1,CASSRDRGNTEAFF,TGTGCCAGCTCACGTGACAGGGGGAACACTGAAGCTTTCTTT
.,TRBV30,TRBJ2-1,TRBD2,CACGEGTSTYNEQFF,TGTGCCTGCGGGGAAGGGACTAGCACATACAATGAGCAGTTCTTC
.,TRBV27,TRBJ2-5,TRBD2,CASSPNTSGRASGETQYF,TGTGCCAGCAGTCCGAACACTAGCGGGAGGGCCTCGGGAGAGACCCAGTACTTC
.,TRBV12-5,TRBJ1-5,.,CASGLVQGPQHF,TGTGCTAGTGGTTTGGTACAGGGGCCCCAGCATTTT
.,TRBV6-1,TRBJ2-7,TRBD2,CASTLLAGGYEQYF,TGTGCCAGCACCTTACTAGCGGGAGGCTACGAGCAGTACTTC
.,TRBV9,TRBJ2-2,TRBD2,CASSATPGGAGVTGELFF,TGTGCCAGCAGCGCAACCCCTGGGGGAGCGGGGGTCACCGGGGAGCTGTTTTTT
.,TRBV28,TRBJ1-5,.,CASSASGAGRGNQPQHF,TGTGCCAGCAGCGCTAGCGGGGCAGGCCGCGGCAATCAGCCCCAGCATTTT
.,TRBV4-3,TRBJ2-7,TRBD2,CASSQEASGWYEQYF,TGCGCCAGCAGCCAAGAGGCTAGCGGGTGGTACGAGCAGTACTTC
.,TRBV6-1,TRBJ1-3,.,CASSDLAGNTIYF,TGTGCCAGCAGTGATCTGGCCGGAAACACCATATATTTT
.,TRBV18,TRBJ2-3,TRBD2,CASSGGSSDTQYF,TGTGCCAGCTCCGGCGGGAGTTCAGATACGCAGTATTTT
.,TRBV6-6,TRBJ2-2,TRBD2,CASRLLAENTGELFF,TGTGCCAGCAGGCTACTAGCGGAAAACACCGGGGAGCTGTTTTTT
.,TRBV5-5,TRBJ2-1,.,CASSLAAGLGYNEQFF,TGTGCCAGCAGCTTGGCGGCGGGGTTGGGCTACAATGAGCAGTTCTTC
.,TRBV7-9,TRBJ1-5,TRBD1,CSSSLSQGGNQPQHF,TGTTCCAGCAGCTTAAGTCAGGGGGGAAATCAGCCCCAGCATTTT
.,TRBV5-8,TRBJ2-1,.,CASSLLAGAFNEQFF,TGTGCCAGCAGCTTGTTAGCTGGGGCCTTCAATGAGCAGTTCTTC
.,TRBV28,TRBJ2-5,TRBD2,CASSLGGGTQETQYF,TGTGCCAGCAGCCTCGGGGGGGGTACCCAAGAGACCCAGTACTTC
.,TRBV30,TRBJ2-5,TRBD1,CAWSSLRDRGGETQYF,TGTGCCTGGAGTTCCCTTCGGGACAGGGGGGGGGAGACCCAGTACTTC
.,TRBV30,TRBJ1-2,.,CAWTPVMRTGLTF,TGTGCCTGGACCCCCGTTATGAGAACAGGGCTCACCTTC
.,TRBV5-8,TRBJ2-7,.,CASSLETAYEQYF,TGTGCCAGCAGCTTGGAGACAGCCTACGAGCAGTACTTC
once,TRBV11-2,TRBJ1-2,.,CASSLWAGTNYGYTF,TGTGCCAGCAGCTTATGGGCAGGAACGAACTATGGCTACACCTTC
.,TRBV5-1,TRBJ2-1,.,CASSPLAVGSYNEQFF,TGCGCCAGCAGCCCCTTAGCGGTCGGCTCCTACAATGAGCAGTTCTTC
.,TRBV5-1,TRBJ2-7,.,CASSLRPEYEQYF,TGCGCCAGCAGCTTGCGGCCGGAGTACGAGCAGTACTTC
.,TRBV27,TRBJ2-1,.,CASRTSPSGSVMEQFF,TGTGCCAGCAGAACTAGCCCCTCTGGGTCCGTTATGGAGCAGTTCTTC
.,TRBV4-3,TRBJ2-7,.,CASSQGPDTQAGGQYF,TGCGCCAGCAGCCAAGGTCCCGACACCCAAGCCGGGGGGCAGTACTTC
few,TRBV18,TRBJ2-3,TRBD2,CASSPPLLAGGTDTQYF,TGTGCCAGCTCACCACCTTTACTAGCGGGAGGCACAGATACGCAGTATTTT
.,TRBV11-2,TRBJ2-3,.,CASSPRLAGASSTDTQYF,TGTGCCAGCAGCCCGCGCCTTGCAGGGGCTTCTAGCACAGATACGCAGTATTTT
few,TRBV5-1,TRBJ2-1,.,CASSLAGVNEQFF,TGCGCCAGCAGCTTGGCCGGGGTAAATGAGCAGTTCTTC
once,TRBV7-6,TRBJ2-7,TRBD2,CASSLAPGTSSPLYEQYF,TGTGCCAGCAGCTTAGCTCCCGGGACTAGCAGCCCCTTATACGAGCAGTACTTC
once,TRBV4-1,TRBJ1-1,.,CASSQVILAREEAFF,TGCGCCAGCAGCCAAGTGATTTTGGCCCGGGAGGAAGCTTTCTTT
.,TRBV11-2,TRBJ2-1,TRBD2,CASRRTSGSGAEQFF,TGTGCCAGCAGACGGACTAGCGGGAGTGGCGCGGAGCAGTTCTTC
.,TRBV2,TRBJ2-7,.,CASSEARGQGTTYEQYF,TGTGCCAGCAGTGAAGCGCGGGGGCAGGGCACCACCTACGAGCAGTACTTC
.,TRBV6-5,TRBJ2-3,TRBD2,CASSYGTSGDTDTQYF,TGTGCCAGCAGTTACGGGACTAGCGGGGACACAGATACGCAGTATTTT
.,TRBV7-2,TRBJ2-4,.,CASSLSTLAKNIQYF,TGTGCCAGCAGCTTAAGCACGCTAGCCAAAAACATTCAGTACTTC
.,TRBV7-9,TRBJ1-1,.,CASSLVAGAEAFF,TGTGCCAGCAGCTTAGTGGCGGGCGCTGAAGCTTTCTTT
.,TRBV28,TRBJ1-2,.,CASSPHPQAHYGYTF,TGTGCCAGCAGTCCCCACCCCCAGGCTCACTATGGCTACACCTTC
.,TRBV6-8,TRBJ2-7,TRBD2,CASSYPRDYPYEQYF,TGTGCCAGCAGTTACCCCCGGGACTACCCCTACGAGCAGTACTTC